This T cell receptor beta chain was sequenced for a study of blood T cell repertoires in COVID-19. CDR1 and CDR2 (germline): MGHRA, YSYEKL. CDR3 length: 13 residues. Trimming stripped 3 bases from V and 2 bases from J, with 7 bases between. Those who participated ranged in age from roughly 18 to 100 years and resided in approximately 26 US areas. The study assigned cohorts using participant-reported clinical history. Before being deemed recovered, Cohort 3 donors had two negative PCRs, clearance, or symptom resolution. Per the authors' pipeline: From reference gene primer amplification, estimates of nucleated cell counts were derived. The data were produced by immunoSEQ multiplex PCR, yet TCRdb's version contains in-frame clones alone and is incomplete. That table supplies the V and J calls and clone size; D and trimming were determined from the DNA. This sample yields approximately 440,000 clones, of which less than 95% are seen a single time; under 0.7% belongs to the top ten.

The gene calls are TRBV4-1 and TRBJ1-2; no definite D call. The TCR comes from a young man who had recovered from COVID-19. Material: PBMCs or T cells enriched from blood (not recorded which). The CDR3, as DNA: TGCGCCAGCAGCCACGGGAGCAACTATGGCTACACCTTC. Its translation is CASSHGSNYGYTF.